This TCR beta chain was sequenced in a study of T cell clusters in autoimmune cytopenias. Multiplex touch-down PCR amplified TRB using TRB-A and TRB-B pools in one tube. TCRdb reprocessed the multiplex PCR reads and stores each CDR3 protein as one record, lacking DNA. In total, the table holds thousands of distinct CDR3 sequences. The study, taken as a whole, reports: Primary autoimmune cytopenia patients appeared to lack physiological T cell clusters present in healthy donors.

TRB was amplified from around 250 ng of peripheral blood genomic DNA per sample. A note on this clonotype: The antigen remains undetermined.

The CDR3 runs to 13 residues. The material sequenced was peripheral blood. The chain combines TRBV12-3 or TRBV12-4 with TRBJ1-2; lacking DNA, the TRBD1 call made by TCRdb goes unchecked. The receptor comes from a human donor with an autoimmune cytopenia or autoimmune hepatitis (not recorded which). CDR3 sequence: CASSPGAGYGYTF.